This T cell receptor beta chain was profiled in a study of shared clonotypes between healthy human individuals. The V end lost 1 base, the J end lost 6 bases, and 5 bases lay between the germline ends. The CDR3 runs 11 residues. Germline loops: CDR1 SGHKS, CDR2 YYEKEE (reference sequence). Recent vaccinations or acute infections were absent in the healthy HIV-negative adult donors. Sequencing used immunoSEQ multiplex PCR; TCRdb keeps in-frame clones, though not all of them. The top ten clones hold under 20% of a sample with around 320,000 clones, over 75% of them seen once. What was sequenced was memory CD8+ T cells sorted from blood. The sample's subset: CD45RO+ cells pooled with CCR7-negative TemRA cells. The chain couples TRBV5-5 to TRBJ2-7; D is uncertain. This receptor was identified in a man aged 18 to 30 in good health. CDR3 sequence (DNA): TGTGCCAGCAGCTTGATAAGCGAGCAGTACTTC. Translating gives CASSLISEQYF.